Reported below is one T cell receptor (beta chain). Its antigen is unknown. This entry comes from a study of cytomegalovirus exposure and HLA in healthy donors. Germline loops: CDR1 SGDLS, CDR2 YYNGEE. This CDR3 contains 15 residues. V lost 1 base, J lost 4 bases, and 6 bases stayed unmatched. Study results and limitations: Researchers reportedly found TCR beta sequences accurately predicted most subjects' HLA-A and HLA-B alleles.

Use of 60 Vbeta and 13 Jbeta primers characterized the PCR. Clones were read by immunoSEQ multiplex PCR, and TCRdb kept only the in-frame ones, dropping some. This sample has some 140,000 clones; roughly four fifths occur once, and the top ten carry 1.3%. This receptor was obtained from a woman aged 40 to 55 in good health and CMV-seronegative. Sequenced material: PBMCs. This chain uses TRBV9 with TRBJ2-3; 7 bases map to TRBD2. The CDR3 DNA reads as TGTGCCAGCAGCGTATACAGCGGGGCGGCAGATACGCAGTATTTT. Amino acids: CASSVYSGAADTQYF.